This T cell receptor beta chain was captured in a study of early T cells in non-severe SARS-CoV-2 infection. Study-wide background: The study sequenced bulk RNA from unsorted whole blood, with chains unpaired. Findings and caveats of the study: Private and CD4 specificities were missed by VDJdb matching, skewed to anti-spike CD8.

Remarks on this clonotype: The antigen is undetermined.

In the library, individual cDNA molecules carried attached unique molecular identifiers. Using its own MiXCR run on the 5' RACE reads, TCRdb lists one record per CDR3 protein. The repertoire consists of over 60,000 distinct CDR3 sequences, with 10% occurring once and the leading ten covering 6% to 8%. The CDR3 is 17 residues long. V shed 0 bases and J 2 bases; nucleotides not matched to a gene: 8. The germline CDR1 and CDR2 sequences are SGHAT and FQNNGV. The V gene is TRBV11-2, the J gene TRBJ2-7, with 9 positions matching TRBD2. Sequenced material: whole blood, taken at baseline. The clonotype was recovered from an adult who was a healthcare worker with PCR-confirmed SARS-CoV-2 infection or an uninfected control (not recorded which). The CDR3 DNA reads TGTGCCAGCAGCTTAGATCGACCCAGCGGGGGGACCTACGAGCAGTACTTC. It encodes CASSLDRPSGGTYEQYF.